This note documents a single TCR beta chain sequence. Its antigen is undetermined. One entry per CDR3 protein results from TCRdb running MiXCR on the RT-PCR reads. This sample has roughly 570,000 distinct CDR3 sequences, with roughly 13% found just once. The data were taken from a study of response to subunit inactivated influenza vaccine. Findings and limits, study-wide: Authors suggested each seasonal flu vaccination may recruit only limited numbers of new T cells.

Sequenced material: PBMCs from blood, taken about 40 days after vaccination. This receptor was taken from a man aged 50 to 59 who received an inactivated influenza vaccine.

CDR3 protein: CASRKTGRSYEQYF. The CDR3 DNA sequence: TGTGCCAGCAGAAAGACAGGGAGGTCCTACGAGCAGTACTTC. V is TRBV12-3 or TRBV12-4 and J is TRBJ2-7, with D possibly matching TRBD1 (7 bases). Trimming shortened V by 6 bases and J by 1 base, and 13 bases separated the two germline ends. The CDR3 spans 14 residues.